This T cell receptor (beta chain) was recovered during a study of cytomegalovirus exposure and HLA in healthy donors. Study observations and caveats: Among TCR sequences, most were rare, though some public TCRs appeared in many donors. In vitro assays verified that three CMV-associated chains recognized CMV antigens specifically. Cytomegalovirus association was listed for about 160 TCR beta chains.

Of note for this clone: Its antigen is currently unknown.

Repertoires were generated with immunoSEQ multiplex PCR, while TCRdb's copy carries only in-frame clones and drops some. The table lists some 140,000 clones, approximately 85% of them singletons. V was cut by 6 bases and J by 7 bases, with 12 bases left in between. The CDR3 runs 12 residues. Germline V lookup: CDR1 MNHEY, CDR2 SVGAGI. Sequenced sample: PBMCs. V gene TRBV6-5 combines with J gene TRBJ1-2; unclear D gene. The TCR comes from a woman under 40 in good health and CMV-seronegative. This CDR3 is CASRRETSGYTF. DNA of the CDR3: TGTGCCAGCAGAAGGGAAACTAGTGGCTACACCTTC.